This T cell receptor beta chain was recovered during a study of shared clonotypes between healthy human individuals. Study details: Researchers assigned three CD4 naive, three CD4 memory, two CD8 naive and one CD8 memory plate to each donor.

The run depth of the assay was deep. The authors' processing: ImmunoSEQ yielded junction-only sequences lacking quality scores, so filtering differed. The table came from immunoSEQ multiplex PCR; TCRdb's copy has only in-frame clones and leaves some out. That table supplies the V and J calls and clone size; D and trimming were determined from the DNA. The sample includes fewer than 400,000 clones, approximately 79% of them seen just once. Germline lookup yields CDR1 SGHTA and CDR2 FQGNSA. This CDR3 comprises 13 residues. V lost 5 bases, J lost 4 bases, and 11 bases lay in between. The receptor comes from a man aged 30-40 years in good health. The sample comprised memory CD4+ T cells sorted from blood. The subset was: CD45RA-negative fraction. The chain has TRBV7-2 and TRBJ1-2; no definite D call. The CDR3 DNA reads as TGTGCCAGCAGCCCCTCGGCGGCCTATGGCTACACCTTC. This translates into CASSPSAAYGYTF.